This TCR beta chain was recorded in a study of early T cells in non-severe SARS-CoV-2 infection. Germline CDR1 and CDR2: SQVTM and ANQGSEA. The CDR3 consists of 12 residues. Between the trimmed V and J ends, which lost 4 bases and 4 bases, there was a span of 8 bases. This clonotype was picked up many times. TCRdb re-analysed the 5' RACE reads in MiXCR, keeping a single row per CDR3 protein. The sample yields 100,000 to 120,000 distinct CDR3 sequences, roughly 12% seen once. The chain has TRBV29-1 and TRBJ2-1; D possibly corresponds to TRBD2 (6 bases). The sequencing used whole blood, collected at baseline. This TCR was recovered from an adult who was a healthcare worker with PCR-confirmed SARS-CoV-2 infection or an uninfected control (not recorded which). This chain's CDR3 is CSVGGGYNEQFF. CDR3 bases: TGCAGCGTTGGCGGAGGGTACAATGAGCAGTTCTTC.